This section outlines one TCR beta chain sequence together with its context. Its antigen is unknown. The sample comes from a study of cytomegalovirus exposure and HLA in healthy donors. The overall study: HLA-typed donors were the source of some 80 million unique TCRs, which an early data release held. General study results and limits: For most TCR beta V segments, an earlier analysis put the productive rate at about 87% or about 30% of the time. The authors assumed roughly uniform sequencing depth across donors for presence/absence analyses. As a later analysis showed, a missense DCLRE1C variant was linked to trimming of TCR beta V- and J-genes.

Amplification used 60 Vbeta primers and 13 Jbeta primers. Clones were sequenced by immunoSEQ multiplex PCR, and TCRdb holds only the in-frame ones, with some missing. The repertoire holds a few hundred thousand clones, with 75% to 85% as singletons. J gave up 7 bases and V 2 bases, and 6 bases lay outside the gene matches. Germline V gives CDR1 SGHRS, CDR2 YFSETQ. This CDR3 has 15 amino acids. This clonotype was sampled from an older woman in good health and CMV-seropositive. V gene TRBV5-1 combines with J gene TRBJ2-1, with 10 bases aligning to TRBD1. The specimen sequenced was PBMCs. CDR3 DNA: TGCGCCAGCAGCTTTGGACAGGGGGGAATGAATGAGCAGTTCTTC. Translated, it gives CASSFGQGGMNEQFF. Full variable domain (outside the CDR3, taken from reference TRBV5-1 and TRBJ2-1): KAGVTQTPRYLIKTRGQQVTLSCSPISGHRSVSWYQQTPGQGLQFLFEYFSETQRNKGNFPGRFSGRQFSNSRSEMNVSTLELGDSALYLCASSFGQGGMNEQFFGPGTRLTVL.